The following is a T cell receptor (beta chain) sequence with its context. Its matching antigen is unknown. This sample is drawn from a study of CD8+ T cells in alopecia areata. Described treatment: oral pan-JAK inhibitor, 5-10 mg twice daily. The CDR3 consists of 13 residues. Trimming shortened V by 4 bases and J by 1 base, and 7 bases separated the two germline ends. CDR1 and CDR2 (germline): SQVTM, ANQGSEA. Extracted from the samples, RNA was reverse transcribed into cDNA to serve as the sequencing template. The method was immunoSEQ multiplex PCR; TCRdb's version includes in-frame clones alone and lacks a portion of them. The sample lists some 45,000 clones; about nine tenths were seen once. Whole-study results and caveats: TCRs were shared less clearly across patients than in mice, possibly for HLA-related reasons. Affected scalp, especially in alopecia totalis/universalis, had a higher clonality than normal scalp did.

This TCR was sampled from a human donor with alopecia areata. V and J are TRBV29-1 and TRBJ2-2; D unresolved. Sequenced here: CD8+ T cells sorted from blood, sampled at week 24, from a patient treated with tofacitinib. In nucleotides, the CDR3 is TGCAGCGTTGGGATACAGAACACCGGGGAGCTGTTTTTT. Its protein product is CSVGIQNTGELFF.